This entry concerns a single T cell receptor (beta chain). Symptom resolution, clearance, or two negative PCRs marked the recovered donors of Cohort 3. The sample comes from a study of blood T cell repertoires in COVID-19. Study information: PBMCs, B-cell-depleted T cells, or T cells were the source of the cDNA or gDNA that made up the material.

V was pared by 0 bases and J by 5 bases, with 9 bases between. This CDR3 comprises 13 residues. Germline V CDR1 and CDR2: GTSNPN, SVGIG (reference sequence). Some clones are missing from TCRdb's copy, which holds only in-frame ones; the method was immunoSEQ multiplex PCR. The table shows 360,000 or so clones, with roughly four fifths occurring only once. The sequence was obtained from a woman in her forties or fifties who had recovered from COVID-19. The sample was PBMCs or T cells enriched from blood (not recorded which). The chain carries TRBV30 and TRBJ2-3; D not certain. The CDR3 loop is CAWSVLGGDTQYF. The CDR3 DNA reads TGTGCCTGGAGTGTACTTGGTGGAGATACGCAGTATTTT.